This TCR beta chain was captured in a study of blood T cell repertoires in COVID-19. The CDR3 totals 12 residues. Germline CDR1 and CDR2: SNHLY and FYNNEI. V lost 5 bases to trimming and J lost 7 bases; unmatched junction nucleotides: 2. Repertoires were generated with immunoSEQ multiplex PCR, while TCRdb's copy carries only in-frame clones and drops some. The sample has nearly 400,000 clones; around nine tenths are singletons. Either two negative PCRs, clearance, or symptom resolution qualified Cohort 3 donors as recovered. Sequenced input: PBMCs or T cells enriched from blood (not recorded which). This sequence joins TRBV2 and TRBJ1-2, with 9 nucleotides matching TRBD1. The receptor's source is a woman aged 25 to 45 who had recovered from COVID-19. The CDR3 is CASSTDRGGYTF. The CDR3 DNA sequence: TGTGCCAGCAGTACGGACAGGGGTGGCTACACCTTC.